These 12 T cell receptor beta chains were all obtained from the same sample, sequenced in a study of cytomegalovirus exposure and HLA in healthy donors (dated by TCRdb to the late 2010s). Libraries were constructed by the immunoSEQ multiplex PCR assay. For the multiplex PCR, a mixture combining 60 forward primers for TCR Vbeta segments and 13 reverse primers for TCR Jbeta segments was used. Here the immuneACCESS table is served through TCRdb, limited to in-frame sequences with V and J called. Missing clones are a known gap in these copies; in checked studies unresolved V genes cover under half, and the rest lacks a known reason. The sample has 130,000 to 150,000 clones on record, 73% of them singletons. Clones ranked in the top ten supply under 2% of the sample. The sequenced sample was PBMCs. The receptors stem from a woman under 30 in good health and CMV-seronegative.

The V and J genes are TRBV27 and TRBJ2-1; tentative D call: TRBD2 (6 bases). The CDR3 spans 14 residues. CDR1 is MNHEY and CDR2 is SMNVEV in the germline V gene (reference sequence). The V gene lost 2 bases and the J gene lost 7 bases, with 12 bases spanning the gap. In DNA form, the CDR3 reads TGTGCCAGCAGTTTAGCGGGGCCGCCAAATGAGCAGTTCTTC. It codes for CASSLAGPPNEQFF.

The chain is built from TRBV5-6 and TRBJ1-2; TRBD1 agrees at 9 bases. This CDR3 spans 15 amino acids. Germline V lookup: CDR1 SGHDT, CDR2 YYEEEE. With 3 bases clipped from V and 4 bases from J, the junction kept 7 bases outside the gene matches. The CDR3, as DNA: TGTGCCAGCAGCTCCAACAGGGGGCGCGGCTATGGCTACACCTTC. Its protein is CASSSNRGRGYGYTF.

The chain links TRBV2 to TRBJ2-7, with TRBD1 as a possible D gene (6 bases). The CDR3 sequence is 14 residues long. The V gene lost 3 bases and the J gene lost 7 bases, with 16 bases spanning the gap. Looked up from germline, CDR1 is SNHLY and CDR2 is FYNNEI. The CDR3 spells CASSDWGPPREQYF. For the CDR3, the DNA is TGTGCCAGCAGTGACTGGGGGCCGCCTAGGGAGCAGTACTTC. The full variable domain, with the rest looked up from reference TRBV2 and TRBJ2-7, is EPEVTQTPSHQVTQMGQEVILRCVPISNHLYFYWYRQILGQKVEFLVSFYNNEISEKSEIFDDQFSVERPDGSNFTLKIRSTKLEDSAMYFCASSDWGPPREQYFGPGTRLTVT.

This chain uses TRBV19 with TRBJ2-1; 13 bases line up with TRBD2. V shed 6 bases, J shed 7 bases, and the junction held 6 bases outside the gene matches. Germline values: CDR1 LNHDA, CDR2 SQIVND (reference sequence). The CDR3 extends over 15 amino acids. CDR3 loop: CASSRTSGSRNEQFF. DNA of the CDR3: TGTGCCAGTAGCCGGACTAGCGGGAGTAGGAATGAGCAGTTCTTC.

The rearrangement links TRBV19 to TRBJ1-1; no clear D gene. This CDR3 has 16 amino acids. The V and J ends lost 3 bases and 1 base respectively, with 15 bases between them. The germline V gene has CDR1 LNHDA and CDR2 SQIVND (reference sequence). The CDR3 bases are TGTGCCAGTAGTATCGGTCAGGTGGGTTGGAACACTGAAGCTTTCTTT. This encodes CASSIGQVGWNTEAFF.

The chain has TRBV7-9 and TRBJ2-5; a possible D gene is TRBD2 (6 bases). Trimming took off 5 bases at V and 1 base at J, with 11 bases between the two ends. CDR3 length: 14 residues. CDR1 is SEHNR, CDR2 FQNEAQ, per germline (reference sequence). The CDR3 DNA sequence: TGTGCCAGCAGCCCACGGGGGACCCAAGAGACCCAGTACTTC. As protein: CASSPRGTQETQYF.

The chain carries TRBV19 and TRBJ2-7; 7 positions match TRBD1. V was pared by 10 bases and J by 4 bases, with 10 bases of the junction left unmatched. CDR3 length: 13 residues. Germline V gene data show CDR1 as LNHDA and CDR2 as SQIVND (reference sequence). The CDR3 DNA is TGTGCCACCCGGAGGACAGGCTATTACGAGCAGTACTTC. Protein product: CATRRTGYYEQYF. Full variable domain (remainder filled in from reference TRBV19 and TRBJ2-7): DGGITQSPKYLFRKEGQNVTLSCEQNLNHDAMYWYRQDPGQGLRLIYYSQIVNDFQKGDIAEGYSVSREKKESFPLTVTSAQKNPTAFYLCATRRTGYYEQYFGPGTRLTVT.

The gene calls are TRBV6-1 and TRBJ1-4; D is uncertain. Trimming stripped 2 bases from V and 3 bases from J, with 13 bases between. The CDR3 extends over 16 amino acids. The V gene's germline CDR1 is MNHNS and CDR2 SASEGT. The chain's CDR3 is CASSELGREPNEKLFF. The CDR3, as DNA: TGTGCCAGCAGTGAACTAGGGCGGGAACCTAATGAAAAACTGTTTTTT.

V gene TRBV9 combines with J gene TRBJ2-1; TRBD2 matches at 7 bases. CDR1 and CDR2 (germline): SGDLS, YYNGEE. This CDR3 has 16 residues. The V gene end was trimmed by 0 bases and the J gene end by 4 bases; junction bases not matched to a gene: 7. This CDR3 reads CASSVVSGIDYNEQFF. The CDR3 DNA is TGTGCCAGCAGCGTAGTAAGCGGGATCGATTACAATGAGCAGTTCTTC.

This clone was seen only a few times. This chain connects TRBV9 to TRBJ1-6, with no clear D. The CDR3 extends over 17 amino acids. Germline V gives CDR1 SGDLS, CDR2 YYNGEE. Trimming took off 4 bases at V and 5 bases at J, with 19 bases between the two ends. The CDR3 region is CASSHLGRPADNSPLHF. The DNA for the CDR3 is TGTGCCAGCAGCCACTTGGGGAGGCCCGCAGATAATTCACCCCTCCACTTT.

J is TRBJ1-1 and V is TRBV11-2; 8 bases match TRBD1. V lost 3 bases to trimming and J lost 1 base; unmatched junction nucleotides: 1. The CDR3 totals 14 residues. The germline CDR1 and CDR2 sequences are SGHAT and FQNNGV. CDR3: CASSFGQGNTEAFF. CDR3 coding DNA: TGTGCCAGCAGCTTCGGACAGGGGAACACTGAAGCTTTCTTT.

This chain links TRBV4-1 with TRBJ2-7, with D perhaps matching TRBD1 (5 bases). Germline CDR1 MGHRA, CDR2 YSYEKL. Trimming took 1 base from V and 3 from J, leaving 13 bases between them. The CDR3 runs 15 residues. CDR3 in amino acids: CASSQVPDSDYEQYF. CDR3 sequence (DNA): TGCGCCAGCAGCCAAGTCCCAGACAGCGACTACGAGCAGTACTTC.